The source of this T cell receptor (beta chain) is a study of blood T cell repertoires in COVID-19. Study-wide context: Sites in the United States, Italy and Spain provided acute and convalescent COVID-19 samples. Sources were T cells, B-cell-depleted T cells, or PBMCs; the material itself was cDNA or gDNA.

Germline V gene data show CDR1 as SGHTA and CDR2 as FQGNSA. Trimming cost V 5 bases and J 6 bases, with 17 bases left between them. This CDR3 comprises 14 residues. The authors' processing: By means of reference gene primer amplification, nucleated cell counts were estimated. Produced via immunoSEQ multiplex PCR; TCRdb's table is partial and in-frame only. The DNA was the basis for D and trimming; V, J and clone size are from that table. The table lists under 200,000 clones, nearly 90% of them singletons. V and J are TRBV7-2 and TRBJ2-7; D possibly corresponds to TRBD1 (6 bases). The receptor's source is a man between 60 and 75 years old with active or convalescent COVID-19. Sequenced input: peripheral blood. The CDR3 spells CASSRDTRKAEQYF. As DNA, the CDR3 is TGTGCCAGCAGCCGGGACACCCGGAAGGCCGAGCAGTACTTC.